What follows are 22 T cell receptor beta chains derived from one specimen sequenced in a study of blood T cell repertoires in COVID-19. Assay used: immunoSEQ multiplex PCR; TCRdb lists only in-frame clones, some missing. Of about 140,000 clones in the sample, almost 85% are singletons; the top ten hold less than 7%. Sequenced sample: PBMCs or T cells enriched from blood (not recorded which). The receptors were sampled from a man aged 35 to 55 with acute COVID-19.

This rearrangement joins TRBV7-2 to TRBJ2-3, with D perhaps TRBD2 (5 bases). The CDR3 is 16 residues long. The germline V gene encodes CDR1 SGHTA and CDR2 FQGNSA. V lost 1 base, J lost 2 bases, and 13 bases lay in between. The CDR3 is CASSLDQTGTTDTQYF. The CDR3 bases are TGTGCCAGCAGCTTAGATCAAACGGGAACCACAGATACGCAGTATTTT.

V and J are TRBV28 and TRBJ2-7; 12 bases fit TRBD2. The germline V gene encodes CDR1 MDHEN and CDR2 SYDVKM. The CDR3 is made up of 15 amino acids. V gave up 6 bases and J gave up 2 bases; unmatched junction bases: 5. The CDR3 here is CASRGGLAGTYEQYF. The CDR3 coding sequence is TGTGCCAGCAGGGGAGGACTAGCGGGAACCTACGAGCAGTACTTC.

V is TRBV6-6 and J is TRBJ2-3, with D possibly matching TRBD2 (5 bases). V was pared by 8 bases and J by 4 bases, with 13 bases between. This CDR3 spans 13 amino acids. From germline, CDR1 is MNHNY and CDR2 SVGAGI (reference sequence). The CDR3 loop reads CASAGRWADTQYF. The CDR3 nucleotides are TGTGCCAGCGCGGGCCGGTGGGCAGATACGCAGTATTTT.

The chain links TRBV10-3 to TRBJ1-6; 7 bases line up with TRBD1. Germline V CDR1 and CDR2: ENHRY, SYGVKD. This CDR3 is 13 amino acids long. V was clipped by 9 bases and J by 6 bases; unmatched bases: 5. The CDR3 loop is CAITGQINSPLHF. The CDR3 DNA reads TGTGCCATAACGGGACAGATTAATTCACCCCTCCACTTT.

This chain connects TRBV30 to TRBJ1-6, with TRBD1 as a possible D gene (5 bases). V was pared by 2 bases and J by 10 bases, with 15 bases between. CDR3 length equals 14 residues. Germline values: CDR1 GTSNPN, CDR2 SVGIG (reference sequence). The CDR3 loop reads CAWSRDLESSPLHF. In DNA, the CDR3 is TGTGCCTGGAGTAGGGACTTGGAATCCTCACCCCTCCACTTT.

The chain uses TRBV28 and TRBJ1-4, with TRBD1 matching over 7 bases. The ends lost 3 bases at V and 7 bases at J; junction bases unmatched: 8. In germline, CDR1 is MDHEN, CDR2 SYDVKM. CDR3 length: 15 residues. The CDR3 DNA is TGTGCCAGCAGTTTCTCGAGACAGGGCAGTGAAAAACTGTTTTTT. Translation: CASSFSRQGSEKLFF.

The CDR3 coding sequence is TGTGCCAGCAGCTTGGCTAGGGCTAGCGGGATGGGGGAGCAGTACTTC. Amino acid sequence: CASSLARASGMGEQYF. The chain recombines TRBV5-4 with TRBJ2-7, with 9 bases identical to TRBD2. This CDR3 spans 16 amino acids. CDR1 is SGHNT, CDR2 YYREEE, per germline (reference sequence). Germline trimming cut 0 bases from V and 7 bases from J; bases unmatched to any gene: 11. The whole variable domain, remainder taken from reference TRBV5-4 and TRBJ2-7, is ETGVTQSPTHLIKTRGQQVTLRCSSQSGHNTVSWYQQALGQGPQFIFQYYREEENGRGNFPPRFSGLQFPNYSSELNVNALELDDSALYLCASSLARASGMGEQYFGPGTRLTVT.

This clone was counted between two and nine times. This rearrangement joins TRBV10-2 to TRBJ1-5; the match to TRBD1 covers 7 bases. Trimming removed 4 bases from V and 3 bases from J; junction bases left unmatched: 9. The CDR3 consists of 16 residues. From germline, CDR1 is WSHSY and CDR2 SAAADI. The CDR3 loop is CASSARGQGVNQPQHF. CDR3 sequence (DNA): TGCGCCAGCAGTGCCCGGGGCCAGGGGGTCAATCAGCCCCAGCATTTT.

The chain has TRBV9 and TRBJ1-4, with 7 bases matching TRBD1. With V trimmed by 3 bases and J by 4 bases, 6 bases remained unmatched. The CDR3 length is 15 residues. The germline gives CDR1 SGDLS, CDR2 YYNGEE. This CDR3 is CASSAGTALNEKLFF. The CDR3 bases are TGTGCCAGCAGCGCGGGGACAGCTCTTAATGAAAAACTGTTTTTT. Full variable domain (remainder filled in from reference TRBV9 and TRBJ1-4): DSGVTQTPKHLITATGQRVTLRCSPRSGDLSVYWYQQSLDQGLQFLIQYYNGEERAKGNILERFSAQQFPDLHSELNLSSLELGDSALYFCASSAGTALNEKLFFGSGTQLSVL.

This rearrangement joins TRBV3-1 (or the pseudogene TRBV3-2) to TRBJ2-1; D gene unclear. Trimming pared 1 base from V and 4 bases from J, leaving 2 bases between. The germline V gene has CDR1 LGHDT and CDR2 YNNKEL (reference sequence). This CDR3 spans 12 amino acids. The CDR3 region is CASSQAYNEQFF. The CDR3 region has the DNA TGTGCCAGCAGCCAAGCTTACAATGAGCAGTTCTTC.

The V call is TRBV4-3, the J call TRBJ2-1; 12 positions agree with TRBD2. This CDR3 comprises 17 residues. J lost 4 bases, V lost 4 bases, and 8 bases had no gene match. CDR1 is LGHNA and CDR2 is YSLEER in the germline V gene. DNA of the CDR3: TGCGCCAGCAGCCCTGGGACTAGCGGGTATTCTTACAATGAGCAGTTCTTC. Amino acid sequence: CASSPGTSGYSYNEQFF.

This clone was detected only a few times. The same CDR3 arises from other DNA sequences in this sample as well. V usage is TRBV12-3 or TRBV12-4 and J usage is TRBJ1-6, with D possibly TRBD1 on 5 matching bases. V shed 3 bases and J shed 5 bases, with 5 bases lying between them. The CDR3 is made up of 13 amino acids. CDR3 nucleotide sequence: TGTGCCAGCAGTTTGACAGATAATTCACCCCTCCACTTT. As protein: CASSLTDNSPLHF.

This chain links TRBV4-3 with TRBJ1-6; 11 bases align to TRBD1. Germline CDR1 is LGHNA and CDR2 is YSLEER. With 6 bases clipped from V and 12 bases from J, the junction kept 13 bases outside the gene matches. The CDR3 extends over 16 amino acids. The CDR3 sequence: CASSEGIGTGGLPLHF. The CDR3 DNA sequence: TGCGCCAGCAGTGAAGGGATCGGGACAGGGGGTTTACCCCTCCACTTT.

This clone was observed a handful of times. This chain links TRBV7-2 with TRBJ1-4, with 7 bases matching TRBD1. The V gene end was trimmed by 1 base and the J gene end by 8 bases; junction bases not matched to a gene: 7. The CDR3 contains 15 residues. From germline, CDR1 is SGHTA and CDR2 FQGNSA. CDR3 protein: CASSLDRDRGEKLFF. Here the CDR3 DNA reads TGTGCCAGCAGCTTAGACAGGGACAGAGGAGAAAAACTGTTTTTT. Variable domain in full (rest from reference TRBV7-2 and TRBJ1-4): GAGVSQSPSNKVTEKGKDVELRCDPISGHTALYWYRQSLGQGLEFLIYFQGNSAPDKSGLPSDRFSAERTGGSVSTLTIQRTQQEDSAVYLCASSLDRDRGEKLFFGSGTQLSVL.

The V call is TRBV4-1, the J call TRBJ1-1; no clear D gene. The V gene's germline CDR1 is MGHRA and CDR2 YSYEKL. This CDR3 region has 15 residues. V shed 2 bases and J shed 11 bases, with 21 bases lying between them. The CDR3 DNA reads as TGCGCCAGCAGCCAATCCCTGGGTCTAGCGGGGATCGCTTTCTTT. This translates into CASSQSLGLAGIAFF.

The chain links TRBV5-7 to TRBJ2-7; D possibly corresponds to TRBD1 (5 bases). TRBV5-7 counts as an open reading frame of uncertain function. Trimming removed 1 base from V and 0 bases from J, with 14 bases in between. The CDR3 is 16 residues long. This chain's CDR3 is CASSLSGNLISYEQYF. The CDR3 region has the DNA TGTGCCAGCAGCTTGTCAGGGAACCTAATCTCCTACGAGCAGTACTTC.

The CDR3 nucleotides are TGTGCCATCAGTGATGGCAGGGGGGCAGATACGCAGTATTTT. Translating gives CAISDGRGADTQYF. The chain employs TRBV10-3 and TRBJ2-3, with D possibly matching TRBD1 (7 bases). The V gene lost 3 bases and the J gene lost 4 bases, with 11 bases spanning the gap. The germline V gene has CDR1 ENHRY and CDR2 SYGVKD. The CDR3 has 14 amino acids.

The rearrangement joins TRBV6-1 to TRBJ2-7; 7 bases are shared with TRBD2. The CDR3 contains 14 residues. CDR1 is MNHNS, CDR2 SASEGT, per germline. With V trimmed by 6 bases and J by 2 bases, 7 bases remained unmatched. The CDR3 reads CASRTSGVAYEQYF. DNA of the CDR3: TGTGCCAGCAGGACGAGCGGGGTTGCCTACGAGCAGTACTTC.

This rearrangement joins TRBV2 to TRBJ1-2; D gene uncertain. The CDR3 extends over 12 amino acids. V was trimmed by 4 bases and J by 1 base, leaving 4 bases between them. Germline CDR1 and CDR2: SNHLY and FYNNEI. The CDR3 nucleotides read TGTGCCAGCAGTGTTCGTAACTATGGCTACACCTTC. Protein sequence: CASSVRNYGYTF.

The rearrangement uses TRBV18 and TRBJ1-2, with 8 bases matching TRBD1. CDR1 KGHSH and CDR2 LQKENI come from the germline V gene. CDR3 size: 16 residues. Losses at the gene ends were 0 bases for V and 8 bases for J; bases not matched to a gene: 11. The CDR3 spells CASSPPETGEDSGYTF. The CDR3 DNA follows: TGTGCCAGCTCACCACCGGAGACAGGGGAGGATTCGGGCTACACCTTC.

The gene calls are TRBV7-2 and TRBJ1-2; no clear D gene. The CDR3 runs 12 residues. V was shortened by 5 bases and J by 4 bases, with 8 bases between the two germline ends. Germline lookup yields CDR1 SGHTA and CDR2 FQGNSA. The DNA of the CDR3 is TGTGCCAGCAGCCCTGGGAGCTATGGCTACACCTTC. This gives the protein CASSPGSYGYTF.

This chain uses TRBV9 with TRBJ1-2, with TRBD1 matching over 7 bases. Germline-derived CDR1 and CDR2 are SGDLS and YYNGEE. The CDR3 is 15 residues long. Trimming took 4 bases from V and 4 from J; bases not matched to a gene: 10. The CDR3 spells CASSPLGTAIYGYTF. For the CDR3, the DNA is TGTGCCAGCAGCCCCTTGGGGACAGCCATCTATGGCTACACCTTC.